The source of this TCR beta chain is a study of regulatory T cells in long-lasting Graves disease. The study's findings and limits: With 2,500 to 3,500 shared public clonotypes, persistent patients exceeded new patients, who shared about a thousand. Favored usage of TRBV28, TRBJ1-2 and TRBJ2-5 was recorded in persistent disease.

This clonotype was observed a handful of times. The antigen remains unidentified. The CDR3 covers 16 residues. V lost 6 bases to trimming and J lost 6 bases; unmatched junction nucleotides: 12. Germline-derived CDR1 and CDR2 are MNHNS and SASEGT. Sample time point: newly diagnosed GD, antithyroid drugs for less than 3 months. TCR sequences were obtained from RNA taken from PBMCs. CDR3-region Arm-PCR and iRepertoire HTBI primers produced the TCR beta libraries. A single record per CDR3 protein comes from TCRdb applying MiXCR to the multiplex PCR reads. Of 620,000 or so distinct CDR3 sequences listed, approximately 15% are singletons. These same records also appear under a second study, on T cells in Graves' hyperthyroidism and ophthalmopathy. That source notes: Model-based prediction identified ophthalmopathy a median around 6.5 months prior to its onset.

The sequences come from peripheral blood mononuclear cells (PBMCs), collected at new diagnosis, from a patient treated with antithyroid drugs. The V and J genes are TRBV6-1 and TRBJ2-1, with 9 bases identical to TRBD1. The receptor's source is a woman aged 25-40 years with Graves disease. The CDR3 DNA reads TGTGCCAGCAGATCCACTACAGGGGGCGCCGGCAATGAGCAGTTCTTC. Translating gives CASRSTTGGAGNEQFF.